Ten or more counts support the clone carrying this TCR beta chain. Its antigen remains unidentified. TCRdb re-analysed the 5' RACE reads in MiXCR, keeping a single row per CDR3 protein. The table shows 240,000 or so distinct CDR3 sequences, with about 10% occurring only once. V was shortened by 4 bases and J by 5 bases, with 12 bases between the two germline ends. Germline assignment: CDR1 SGHRS and CDR2 YFSETQ. The CDR3 has 13 amino acids. The data were taken from a study of identical twins. Study-level findings and limits: Twins' surplus sharing was weaker for beta out-of-frame sequences.

The sequencing input was memory T cells sorted from blood. The chain couples TRBV5-1 to TRBJ2-5, with D unclear. The receptor was derived from a man aged 50 or older in good health. CDR3 protein: CASSVYPQETQYF. CDR3 nucleotide sequence: TGCGCCAGCAGCGTATATCCCCAGGAGACCCAGTACTTC. The variable domain in full, with the rest retrieved from reference TRBV5-1 and TRBJ2-5, is KAGVTQTPRYLIKTRGQQVTLSCSPISGHRSVSWYQQTPGQGLQFLFEYFSETQRNKGNFPGRFSGRQFSNSRSEMNVSTLELGDSALYLCASSVYPQETQYFGPGTRLLVL.